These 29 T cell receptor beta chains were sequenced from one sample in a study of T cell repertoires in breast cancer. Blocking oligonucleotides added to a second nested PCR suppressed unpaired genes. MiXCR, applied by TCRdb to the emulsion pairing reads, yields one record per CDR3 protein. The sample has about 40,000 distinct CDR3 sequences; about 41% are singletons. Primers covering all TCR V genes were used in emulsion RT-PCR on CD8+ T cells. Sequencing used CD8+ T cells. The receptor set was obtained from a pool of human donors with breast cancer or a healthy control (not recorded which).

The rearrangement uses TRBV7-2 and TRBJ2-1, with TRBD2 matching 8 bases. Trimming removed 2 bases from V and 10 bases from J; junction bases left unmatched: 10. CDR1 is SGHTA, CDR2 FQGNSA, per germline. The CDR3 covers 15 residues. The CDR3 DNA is TGTGCCAGCAGCTTAAACGGGGGGGGGGGGATGGAGCAGTTCTTC. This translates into CASSLNGGGGMEQFF.

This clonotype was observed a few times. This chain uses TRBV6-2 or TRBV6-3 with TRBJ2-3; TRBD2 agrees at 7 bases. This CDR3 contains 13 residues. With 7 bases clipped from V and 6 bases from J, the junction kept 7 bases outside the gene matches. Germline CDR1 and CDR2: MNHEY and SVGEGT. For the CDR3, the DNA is TGTGCCAGCAAGCGGGGAGGAAGGGATACGCAGTATTTT. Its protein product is CASKRGGRDTQYF.

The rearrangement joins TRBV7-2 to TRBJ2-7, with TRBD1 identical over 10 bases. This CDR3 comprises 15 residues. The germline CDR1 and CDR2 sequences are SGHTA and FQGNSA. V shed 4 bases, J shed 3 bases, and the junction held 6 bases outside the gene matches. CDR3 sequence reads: CASSSTGTGDYEQYF. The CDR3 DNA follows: TGTGCCAGCAGCTCGACCGGGACAGGGGACTACGAGCAGTACTTC.

The CDR3 DNA is TGTGCTAGTGCCCAAGGGCAGTTCATGAACACTGAAGCTTTCTTT. Translation gives CASAQGQFMNTEAFF. V gene TRBV12-5 combines with J gene TRBJ1-1; D uncertain. This CDR3 spans 15 amino acids. Germline V lookup: CDR1 LGHNT, CDR2 FRNRAP. The germline V and J ends were trimmed by 7 bases and 0 bases, with 15 bases remaining between them.

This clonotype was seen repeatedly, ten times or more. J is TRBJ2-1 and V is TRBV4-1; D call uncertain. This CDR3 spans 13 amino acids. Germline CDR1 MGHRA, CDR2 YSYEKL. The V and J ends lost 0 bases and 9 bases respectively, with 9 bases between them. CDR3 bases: TGCGCCAGCAGCCAAGAAGGTACTTTTGAGCAGTTCTTC. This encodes CASSQEGTFEQFF.

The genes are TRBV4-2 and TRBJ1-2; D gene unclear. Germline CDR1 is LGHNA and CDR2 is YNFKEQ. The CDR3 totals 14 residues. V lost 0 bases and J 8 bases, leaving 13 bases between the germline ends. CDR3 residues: CASSQDSKVRGYTF. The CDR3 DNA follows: TGTGCCAGCAGCCAAGATAGCAAAGTCCGCGGCTACACCTTC.

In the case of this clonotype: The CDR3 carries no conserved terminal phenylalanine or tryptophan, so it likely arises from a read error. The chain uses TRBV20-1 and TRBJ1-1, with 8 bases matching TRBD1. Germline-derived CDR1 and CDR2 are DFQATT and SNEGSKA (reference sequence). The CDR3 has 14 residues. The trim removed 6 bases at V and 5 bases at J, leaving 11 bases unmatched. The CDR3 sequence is CSAPPDRVGTEAFL. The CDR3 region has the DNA TGCAGTGCGCCTCCGGACAGGGTAGGAACTGAAGCTTTCCTT.

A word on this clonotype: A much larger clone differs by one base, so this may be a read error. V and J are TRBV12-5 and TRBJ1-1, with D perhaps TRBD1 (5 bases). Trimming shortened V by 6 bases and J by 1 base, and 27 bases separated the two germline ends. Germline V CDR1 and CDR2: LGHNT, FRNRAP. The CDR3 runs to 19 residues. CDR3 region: CASGKAGRNPTQRNTEAFF. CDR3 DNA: TGTGCTAGTGGCAAGGCGGGGCGGAATCCCACACAGAGGAACACTGAAGCTTTCTTT.

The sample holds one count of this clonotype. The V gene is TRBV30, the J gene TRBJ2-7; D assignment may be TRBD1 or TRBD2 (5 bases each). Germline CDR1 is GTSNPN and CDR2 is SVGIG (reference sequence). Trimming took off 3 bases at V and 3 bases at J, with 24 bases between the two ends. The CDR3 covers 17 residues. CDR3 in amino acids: CAWSNVPSTGPFYEQYF. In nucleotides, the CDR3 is TGTGCCTGGAGCAATGTACCGTCTACGGGACCATTCTACGAGCAGTACTTC.

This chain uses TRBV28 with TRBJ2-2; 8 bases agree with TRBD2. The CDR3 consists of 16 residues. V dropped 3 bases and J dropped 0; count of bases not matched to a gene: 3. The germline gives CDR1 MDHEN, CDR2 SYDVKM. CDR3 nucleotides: TGTGCCAGCAGTTTCGGACTAGCAGCGAACACCGGGGAGCTGTTTTTT. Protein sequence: CASSFGLAANTGELFF.

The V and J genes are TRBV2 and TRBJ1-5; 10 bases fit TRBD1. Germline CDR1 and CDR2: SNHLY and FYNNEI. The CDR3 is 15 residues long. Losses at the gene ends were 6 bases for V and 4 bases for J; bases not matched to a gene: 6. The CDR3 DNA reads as TGTGCCAGCAGCCCGGGACAGGGGCGGAATCAGCCCCAGCATTTT. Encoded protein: CASSPGQGRNQPQHF.

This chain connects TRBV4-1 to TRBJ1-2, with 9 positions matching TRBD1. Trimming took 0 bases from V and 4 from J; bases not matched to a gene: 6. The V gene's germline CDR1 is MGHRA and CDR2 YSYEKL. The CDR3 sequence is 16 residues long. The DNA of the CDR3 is TGCGCCAGCAGCCAAGATCCCGGGACAGGGACCTATGGCTACACCTTC. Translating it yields CASSQDPGTGTYGYTF.

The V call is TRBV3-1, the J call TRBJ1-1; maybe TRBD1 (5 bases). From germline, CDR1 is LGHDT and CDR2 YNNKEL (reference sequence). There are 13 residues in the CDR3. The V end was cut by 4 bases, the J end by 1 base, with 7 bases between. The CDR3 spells CASSRQSNTEAFF. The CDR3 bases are TGTGCCAGCAGCCGACAGTCGAACACTGAAGCTTTCTTT.

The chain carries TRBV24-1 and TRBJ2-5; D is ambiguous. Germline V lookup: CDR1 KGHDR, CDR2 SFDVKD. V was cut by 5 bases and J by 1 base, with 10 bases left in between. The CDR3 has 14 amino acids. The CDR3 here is CATSAGPFQETQYF. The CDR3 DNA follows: TGTGCCACCAGTGCCGGACCGTTCCAAGAGACCCAGTACTTC.

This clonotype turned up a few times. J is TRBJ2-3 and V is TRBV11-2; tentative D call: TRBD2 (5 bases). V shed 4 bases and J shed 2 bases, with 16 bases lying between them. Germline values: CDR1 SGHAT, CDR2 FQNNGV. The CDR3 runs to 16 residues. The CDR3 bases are TGTGCCAGCAGCTCAGAGCGGATAACCTCCACAGATACGCAGTATTTT. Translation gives CASSSERITSTDTQYF.

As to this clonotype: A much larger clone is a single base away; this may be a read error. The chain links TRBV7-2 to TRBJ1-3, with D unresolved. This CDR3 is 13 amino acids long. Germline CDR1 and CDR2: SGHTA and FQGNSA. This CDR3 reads CASSRSSGDTIYF. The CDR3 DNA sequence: TGTGCCAGCAGTCGGTCTTCTGGAGACACCATATATTTT.

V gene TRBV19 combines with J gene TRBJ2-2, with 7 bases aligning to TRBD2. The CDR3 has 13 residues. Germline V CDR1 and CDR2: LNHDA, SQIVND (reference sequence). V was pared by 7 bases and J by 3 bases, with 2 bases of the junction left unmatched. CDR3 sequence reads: CASTAGHTGELFF. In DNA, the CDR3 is TGTGCCAGTACAGCGGGGCACACCGGGGAGCTGTTTTTT.

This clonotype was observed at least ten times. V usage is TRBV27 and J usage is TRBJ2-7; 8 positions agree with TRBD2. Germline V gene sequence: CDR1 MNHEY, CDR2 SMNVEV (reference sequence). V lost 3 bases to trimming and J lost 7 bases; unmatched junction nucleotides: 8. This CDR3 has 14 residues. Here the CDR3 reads CASSFSSGSREQYF. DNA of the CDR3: TGTGCCAGCAGTTTCTCCAGCGGGAGCCGGGAGCAGTACTTC.

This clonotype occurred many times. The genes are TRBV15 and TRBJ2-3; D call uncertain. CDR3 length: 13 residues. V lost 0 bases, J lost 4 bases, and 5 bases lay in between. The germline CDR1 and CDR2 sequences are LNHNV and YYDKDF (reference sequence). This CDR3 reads CATSRDRSDTQYF. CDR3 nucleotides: TGTGCCACCAGCAGAGATAGGTCAGATACGCAGTATTTT. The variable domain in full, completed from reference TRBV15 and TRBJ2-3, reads DAMVIQNPRYQVTQFGKPVTLSCSQTLNHNVMYWYQQKSSQAPKLLFHYYDKDFNNEADTPDNFQSRRPNTSFCFLDIRSPGLGDTAMYLCATSRDRSDTQYFGPGTRLTVL.

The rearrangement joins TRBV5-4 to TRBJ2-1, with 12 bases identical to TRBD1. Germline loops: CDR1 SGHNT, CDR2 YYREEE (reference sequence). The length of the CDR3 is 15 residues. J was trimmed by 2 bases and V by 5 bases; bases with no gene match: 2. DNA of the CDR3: TGTGCCAGCAGTAGGGACAGGGGGCCCTACAATGAGCAGTTCTTC. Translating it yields CASSRDRGPYNEQFF. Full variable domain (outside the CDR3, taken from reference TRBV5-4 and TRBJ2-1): ETGVTQSPTHLIKTRGQQVTLRCSSQSGHNTVSWYQQALGQGPQFIFQYYREEENGRGNFPPRFSGLQFPNYSSELNVNALELDDSALYLCASSRDRGPYNEQFFGPGTRLTVL.

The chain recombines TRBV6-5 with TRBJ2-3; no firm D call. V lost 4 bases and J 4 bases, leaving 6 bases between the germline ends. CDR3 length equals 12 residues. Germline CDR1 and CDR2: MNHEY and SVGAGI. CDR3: CASSFLSDTQYF. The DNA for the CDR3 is TGTGCCAGCAGTTTCTTATCAGATACGCAGTATTTT.

This chain's CDR3 is CASGEGSNTIYF. The CDR3 DNA is TGCGCCAGCGGAGAGGGATCAAACACCATATATTTT. The rearrangement uses TRBV10-1 and TRBJ1-3, with no clear D. Germline CDR1 reads WNHNN; CDR2 reads SYGVQD (reference sequence). The V and J ends lost 8 bases and 6 bases respectively, with 11 bases between them. The CDR3 totals 12 residues.

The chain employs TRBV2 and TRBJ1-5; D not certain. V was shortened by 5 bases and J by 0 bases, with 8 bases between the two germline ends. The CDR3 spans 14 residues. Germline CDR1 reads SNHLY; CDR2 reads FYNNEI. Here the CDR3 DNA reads TGTGCCAGCAGTCCGGGTAATAGCAATCAGCCCCAGCATTTT. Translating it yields CASSPGNSNQPQHF.

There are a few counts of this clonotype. This CDR3 is CASRFKATGVDTEAFF. CDR3 bases: TGTGCCAGCAGATTTAAGGCGACAGGGGTTGACACTGAAGCTTTCTTT. The chain is built from TRBV6-2 or TRBV6-3 and TRBJ1-1; the match to TRBD1 covers 8 bases. V was clipped by 6 bases and J by 3 bases; unmatched bases: 12. From germline, CDR1 is MNHEY and CDR2 SVGEGT. This CDR3 has 16 amino acids.

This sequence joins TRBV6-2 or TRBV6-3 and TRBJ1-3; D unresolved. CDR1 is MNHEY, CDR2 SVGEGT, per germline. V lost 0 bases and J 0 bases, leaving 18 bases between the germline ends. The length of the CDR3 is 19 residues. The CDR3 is CASSYSWFQSGDSGNTIYF. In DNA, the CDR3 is TGTGCCAGCAGTTACTCGTGGTTTCAGAGCGGAGACTCTGGAAACACCATATATTTT.

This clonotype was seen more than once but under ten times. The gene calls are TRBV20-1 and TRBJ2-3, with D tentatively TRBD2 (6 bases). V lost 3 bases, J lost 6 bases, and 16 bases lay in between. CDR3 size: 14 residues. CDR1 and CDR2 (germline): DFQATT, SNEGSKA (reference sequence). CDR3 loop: CSARPDYLMDTQYF. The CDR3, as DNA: TGCAGTGCTAGGCCGGACTACCTAATGGATACGCAGTATTTT.

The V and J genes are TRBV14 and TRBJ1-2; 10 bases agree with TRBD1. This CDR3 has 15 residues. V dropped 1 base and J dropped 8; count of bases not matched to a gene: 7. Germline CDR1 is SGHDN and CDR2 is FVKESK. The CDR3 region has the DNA TGTGCCAGCAGCCAAGGACAGGGGGCCGTATCCGGCTACACCTTC. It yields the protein CASSQGQGAVSGYTF.

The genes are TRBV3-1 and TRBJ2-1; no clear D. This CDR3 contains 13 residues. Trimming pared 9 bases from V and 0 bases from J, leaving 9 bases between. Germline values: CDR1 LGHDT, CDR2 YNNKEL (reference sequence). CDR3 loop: CASGKSSYNEQFF. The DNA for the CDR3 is TGTGCCAGTGGCAAGAGCTCCTACAATGAGCAGTTCTTC.

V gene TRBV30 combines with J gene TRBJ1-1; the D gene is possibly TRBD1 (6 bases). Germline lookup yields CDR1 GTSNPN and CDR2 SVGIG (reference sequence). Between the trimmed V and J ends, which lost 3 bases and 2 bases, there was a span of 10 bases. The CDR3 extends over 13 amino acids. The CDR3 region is CAWRVQGNTEAFF. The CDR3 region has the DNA TGTGCCTGGAGAGTACAGGGTAACACTGAAGCTTTCTTT.